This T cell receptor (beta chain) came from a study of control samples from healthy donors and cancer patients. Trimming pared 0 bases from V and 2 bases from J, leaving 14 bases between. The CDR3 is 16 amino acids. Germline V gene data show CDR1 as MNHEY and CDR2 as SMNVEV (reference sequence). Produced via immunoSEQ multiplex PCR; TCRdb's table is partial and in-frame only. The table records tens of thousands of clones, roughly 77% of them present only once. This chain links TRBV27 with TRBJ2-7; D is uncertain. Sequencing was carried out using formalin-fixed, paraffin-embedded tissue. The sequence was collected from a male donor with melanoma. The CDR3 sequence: CASSLSWAGRTYEQYF. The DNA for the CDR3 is TGTGCCAGCAGTTTATCGTGGGCAGGACGTACCTACGAGCAGTACTTC.